The clone carrying this T cell receptor (beta chain) was counted at least ten times. In germline, CDR1 is SGHRS, CDR2 YFSETQ. Trimming took off 0 bases at V and 2 bases at J, with 12 bases between the two ends. The CDR3 sequence is 15 residues long. This specimen comes from a study of blood T cells in healthy people across ages. A sample-barcoded 5' primer and a J-beta primer mix were used in a second PCR of roughly 7 to 11 cycles. Each TCR beta cDNA got a 12-nucleotide random molecular identifier. TCRdb recomputed calls from the 5' RACE reads with MiXCR, one row per CDR3 protein. Of some 790,000 distinct CDR3 sequences detected, around 28% appear once; the ten largest clones hold 17%.

The chain has TRBV5-1 and TRBJ2-7; D gene unclear. The receptor was derived from a woman of 80 years or more in good health. Sequenced sample: blood. The CDR3 DNA follows: TGCGCCAGCAGCTTGGCCTCGGGCAGCCCCTACGAGCAGTACTTC. This translates into CASSLASGSPYEQYF.